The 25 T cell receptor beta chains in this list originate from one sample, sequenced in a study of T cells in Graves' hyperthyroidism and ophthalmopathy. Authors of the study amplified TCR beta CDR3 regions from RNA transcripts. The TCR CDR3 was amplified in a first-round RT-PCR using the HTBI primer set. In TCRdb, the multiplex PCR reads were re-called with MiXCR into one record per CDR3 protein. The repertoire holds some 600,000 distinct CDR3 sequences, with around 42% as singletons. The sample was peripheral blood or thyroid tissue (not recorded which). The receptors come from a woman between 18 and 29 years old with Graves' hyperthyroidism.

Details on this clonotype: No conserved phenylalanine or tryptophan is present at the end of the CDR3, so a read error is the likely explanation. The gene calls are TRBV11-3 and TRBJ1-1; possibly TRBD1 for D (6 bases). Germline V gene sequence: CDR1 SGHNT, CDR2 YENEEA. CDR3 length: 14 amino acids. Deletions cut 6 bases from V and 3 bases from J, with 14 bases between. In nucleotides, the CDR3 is TGTGCCAGCAGAGGACAGCCCGACGACACTGAAGCTTTCGTT. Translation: CASRGQPDDTEAFV.

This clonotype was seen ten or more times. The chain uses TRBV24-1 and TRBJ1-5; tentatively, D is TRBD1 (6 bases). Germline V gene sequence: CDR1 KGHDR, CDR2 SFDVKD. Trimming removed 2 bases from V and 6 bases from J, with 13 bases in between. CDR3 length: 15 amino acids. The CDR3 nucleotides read TGTGCCACCAGTGATTCTCACAGGGAGGGTCAGCCCCAGCATTTT. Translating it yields CATSDSHREGQPQHF.

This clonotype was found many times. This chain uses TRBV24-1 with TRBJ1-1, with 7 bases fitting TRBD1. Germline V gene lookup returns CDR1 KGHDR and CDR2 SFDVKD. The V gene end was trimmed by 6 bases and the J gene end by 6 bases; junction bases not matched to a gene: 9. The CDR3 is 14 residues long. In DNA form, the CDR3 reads TGTGCCACCAGTTTGACAGGGAGGTTCGCTGAAGCTTTCTTT. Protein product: CATSLTGRFAEAFF.

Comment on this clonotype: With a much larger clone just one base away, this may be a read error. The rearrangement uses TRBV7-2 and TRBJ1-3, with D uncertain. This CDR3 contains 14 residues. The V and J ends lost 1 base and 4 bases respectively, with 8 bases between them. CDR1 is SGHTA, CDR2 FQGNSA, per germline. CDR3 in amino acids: CASSLEVGGNTIYF. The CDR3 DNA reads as TGTGCCAGCAGCTTAGAGGTCGGAGGAAACACCATATATTTT.

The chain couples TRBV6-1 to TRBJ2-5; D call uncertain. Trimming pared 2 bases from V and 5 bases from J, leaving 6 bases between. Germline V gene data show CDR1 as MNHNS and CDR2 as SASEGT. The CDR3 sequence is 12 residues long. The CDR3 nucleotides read TGTGCCAGCAGTGAAACTCTGGAGACCCAGTACTTC. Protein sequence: CASSETLETQYF.

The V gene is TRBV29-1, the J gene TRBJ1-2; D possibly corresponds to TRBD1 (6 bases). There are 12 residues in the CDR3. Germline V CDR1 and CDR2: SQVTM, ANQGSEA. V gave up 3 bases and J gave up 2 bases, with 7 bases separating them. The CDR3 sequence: CSVDGQNYGYTF. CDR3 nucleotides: TGCAGCGTTGATGGACAGAACTATGGCTACACCTTC.

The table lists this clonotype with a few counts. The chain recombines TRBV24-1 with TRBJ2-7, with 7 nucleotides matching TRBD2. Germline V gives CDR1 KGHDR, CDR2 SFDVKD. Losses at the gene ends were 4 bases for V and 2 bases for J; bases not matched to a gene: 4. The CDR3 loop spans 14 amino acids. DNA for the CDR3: TGTGCCACCAGTGAGGCTAGCGGTACCTACGAGCAGTACTTC. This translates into CATSEASGTYEQYF.

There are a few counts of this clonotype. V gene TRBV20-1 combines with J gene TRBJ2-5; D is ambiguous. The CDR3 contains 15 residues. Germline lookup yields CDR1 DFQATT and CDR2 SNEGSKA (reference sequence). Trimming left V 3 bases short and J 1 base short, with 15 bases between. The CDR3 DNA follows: TGCAGTGCTAGCGCCGCGGCTAGAGCCCAAGAGACCCAGTACTTC. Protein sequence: CSASAAARAQETQYF.

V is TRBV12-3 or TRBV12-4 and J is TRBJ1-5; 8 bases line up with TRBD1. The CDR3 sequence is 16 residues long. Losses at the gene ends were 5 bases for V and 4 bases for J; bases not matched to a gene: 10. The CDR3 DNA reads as TGTGCCAGCAGTCCCAGTGGACAGGGCAGGAATCAGCCCCAGCATTTT. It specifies CASSPSGQGRNQPQHF.

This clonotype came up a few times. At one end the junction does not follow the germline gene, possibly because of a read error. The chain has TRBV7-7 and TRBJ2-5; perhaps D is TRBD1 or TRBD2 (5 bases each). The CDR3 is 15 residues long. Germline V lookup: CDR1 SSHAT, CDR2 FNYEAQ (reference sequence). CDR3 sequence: CASSLYRDPQETQYF. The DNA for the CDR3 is TGTGCTAGCAGCTTATACCGGGACCCACAAGAGACCCAGTACTTC.

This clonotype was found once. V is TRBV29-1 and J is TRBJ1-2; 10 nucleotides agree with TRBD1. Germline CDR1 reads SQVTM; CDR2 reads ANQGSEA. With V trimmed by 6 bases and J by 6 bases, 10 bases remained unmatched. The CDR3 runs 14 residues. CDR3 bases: TGCAGCGTAGCCAGAGTGGACAGGGGGGATGGCTACACCTTC. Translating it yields CSVARVDRGDGYTF.

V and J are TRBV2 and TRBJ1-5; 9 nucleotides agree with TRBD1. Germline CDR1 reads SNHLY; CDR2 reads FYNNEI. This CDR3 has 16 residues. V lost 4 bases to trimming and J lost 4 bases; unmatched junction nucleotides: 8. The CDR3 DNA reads TGTGCCAGCAGTGGGCTTGTGGGGACAGGGAATCAGCCCCAGCATTTT. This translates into CASSGLVGTGNQPQHF.

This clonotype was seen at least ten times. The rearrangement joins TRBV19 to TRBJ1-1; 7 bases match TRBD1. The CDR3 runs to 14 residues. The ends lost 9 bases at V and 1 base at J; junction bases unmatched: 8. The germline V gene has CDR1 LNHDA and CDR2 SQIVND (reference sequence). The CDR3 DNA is TGTGCCAGCAGCATTGGGACAGCGAACACTGAAGCTTTCTTT. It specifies CASSIGTANTEAFF.

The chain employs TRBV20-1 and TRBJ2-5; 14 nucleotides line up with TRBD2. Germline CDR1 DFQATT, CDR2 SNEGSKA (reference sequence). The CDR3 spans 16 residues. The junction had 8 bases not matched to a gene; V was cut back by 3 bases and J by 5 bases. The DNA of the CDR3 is TGCAGTGCTAGTGTCCCGGGACTAGCGGGAGCTGAGACCCAGTACTTC. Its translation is CSASVPGLAGAETQYF.

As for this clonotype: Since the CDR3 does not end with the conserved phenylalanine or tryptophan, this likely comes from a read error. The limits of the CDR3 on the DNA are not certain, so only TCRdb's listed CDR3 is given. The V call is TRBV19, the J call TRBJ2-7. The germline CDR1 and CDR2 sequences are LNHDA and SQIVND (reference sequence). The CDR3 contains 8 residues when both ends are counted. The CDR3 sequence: CASSIQNT.

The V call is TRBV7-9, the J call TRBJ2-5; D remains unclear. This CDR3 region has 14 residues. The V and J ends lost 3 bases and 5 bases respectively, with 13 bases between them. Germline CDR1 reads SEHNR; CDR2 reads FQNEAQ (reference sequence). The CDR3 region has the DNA TGTGCCAGCAGCTTGAGTGCGATCCTGGAGACCCAGTACTTC. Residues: CASSLSAILETQYF.

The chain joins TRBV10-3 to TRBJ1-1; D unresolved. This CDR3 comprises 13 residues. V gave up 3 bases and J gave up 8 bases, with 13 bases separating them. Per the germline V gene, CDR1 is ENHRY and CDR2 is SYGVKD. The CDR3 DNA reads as TGTGCCATCAGTGACCGGGAAGGAGACGAAGCTTTCTTT. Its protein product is CAISDREGDEAFF.

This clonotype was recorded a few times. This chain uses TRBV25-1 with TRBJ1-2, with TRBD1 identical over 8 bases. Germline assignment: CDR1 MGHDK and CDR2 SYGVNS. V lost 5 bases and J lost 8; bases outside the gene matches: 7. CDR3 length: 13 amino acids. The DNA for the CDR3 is TGTGCCAGCAGTTATCAGGGGGCGCAAGGCTACACCTTC. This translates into CASSYQGAQGYTF.

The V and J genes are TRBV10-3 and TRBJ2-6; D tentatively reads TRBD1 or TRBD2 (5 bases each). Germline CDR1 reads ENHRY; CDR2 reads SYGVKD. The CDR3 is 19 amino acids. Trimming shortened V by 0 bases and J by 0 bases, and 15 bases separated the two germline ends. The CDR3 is CAISESKAGSHSGANVLTF. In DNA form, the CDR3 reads TGTGCCATCAGTGAGTCGAAGGCAGGGAGCCACTCTGGGGCCAACGTCCTGACTTTC.

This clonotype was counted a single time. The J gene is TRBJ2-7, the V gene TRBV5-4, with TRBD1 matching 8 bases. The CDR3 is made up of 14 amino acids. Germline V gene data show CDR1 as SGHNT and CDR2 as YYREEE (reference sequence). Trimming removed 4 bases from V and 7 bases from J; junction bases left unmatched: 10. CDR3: CASSQDRGLSEQYF. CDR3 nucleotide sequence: TGTGCCAGCAGCCAAGACAGGGGCCTATCGGAGCAGTACTTC.

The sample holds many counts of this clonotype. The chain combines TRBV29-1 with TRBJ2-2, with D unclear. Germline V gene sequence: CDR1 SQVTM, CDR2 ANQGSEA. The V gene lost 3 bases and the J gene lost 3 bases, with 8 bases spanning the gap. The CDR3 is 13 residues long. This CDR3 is CSVDGHHTGELFF. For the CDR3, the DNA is TGCAGCGTTGACGGCCATCACACCGGGGAGCTGTTTTTT.

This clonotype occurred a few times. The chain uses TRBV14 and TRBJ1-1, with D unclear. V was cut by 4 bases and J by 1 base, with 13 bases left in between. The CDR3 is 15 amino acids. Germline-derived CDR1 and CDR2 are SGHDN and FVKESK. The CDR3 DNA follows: TGTGCCAGCAGCCTCGCGGTATCGGGGAACACTGAAGCTTTCTTT. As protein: CASSLAVSGNTEAFF. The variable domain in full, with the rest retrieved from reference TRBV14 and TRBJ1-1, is EAGVTQFPSHSVIEKGQTVTLRCDPISGHDNLYWYRRVMGKEIKFLLHFVKESKQDESGMPNNRFLAERTGGTYSTLKVQPAELEDSGVYFCASSLAVSGNTEAFFGQGTRLTVV.

The CDR3: CASSHGGGAVQPQHF. The CDR3 nucleotides read TGTGCCAGCAGCCACGGGGGGGGGGCAGTTCAGCCCCAGCATTTT. V and J are TRBV12-3 or TRBV12-4 and TRBJ1-5; D might be TRBD1 (6 bases). Trimming cost V 6 bases and J 6 bases, with 18 bases left between them. CDR3 length: 15 amino acids.

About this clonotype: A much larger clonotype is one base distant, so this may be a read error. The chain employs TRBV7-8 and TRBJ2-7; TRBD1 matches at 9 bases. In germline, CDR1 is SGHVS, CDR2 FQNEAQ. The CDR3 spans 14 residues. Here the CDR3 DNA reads TGTGCCGGCAGCGCCAGGACAGGGGACTACGAGCAGTACTTC. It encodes CAGSARTGDYEQYF.

CDR3 loop: CASSLEQSPLHF. The CDR3, as DNA: TGTGCCAGCAGCCTGGAGCAGTCACCCCTCCACTTT. V gene TRBV25-1 combines with J gene TRBJ1-6, with unresolved D. V was trimmed by 6 bases and J by 10 bases, leaving 10 bases between them. The CDR3 extends over 12 amino acids. Germline V lookup: CDR1 MGHDK, CDR2 SYGVNS. Drawing the rest from reference TRBV25-1 and TRBJ1-6, the complete variable domain is EADIYQTPRYLVIGTGKKITLECSQTMGHDKMYWYQQDPGMELHLIHYSYGVNSTEKGDLSSESTVSRIRTEHFPLTLESARPSHTSQYLCASSLEQSPLHFGNGTRLTVT.